The clone carrying this T cell receptor beta chain was picked up a small number of times. Its cognate antigen is unknown. The entry originates in a study of beta chain features in type 1 diabetes. Findings of the study overall: Patients with type 1 diabetes carried fewer insertions and had more deletions at their VDJ junctions. The study left unresolved whether HLA type influences TCRB rearrangement.

The isolated RNA, all of it, was reverse transcribed, so expressed TCRB transcripts were what got sequenced. Only in-frame clones appear in the TCRdb table, and some are missing; sequencing was by immunoSEQ multiplex PCR. The data show under 550,000 clones, approximately 10% seen once. The CDR3 runs 15 residues. Trimming cost V 4 bases and J 3 bases, with 16 bases left between them. Per the germline V gene, CDR1 is SGHTA and CDR2 is FQGNSA. Material: naive CD4+ T cells from blood. The chain combines TRBV7-2 with TRBJ2-7, with TRBD1 as a possible D gene (6 bases). This receptor was obtained from a woman aged 18-29 years in good health. CDR3 DNA: TGTGCCAGCAGCTCGCCACAGGGACCCCTCTACGAGCAGTACTTC. Its protein product is CASSSPQGPLYEQYF.